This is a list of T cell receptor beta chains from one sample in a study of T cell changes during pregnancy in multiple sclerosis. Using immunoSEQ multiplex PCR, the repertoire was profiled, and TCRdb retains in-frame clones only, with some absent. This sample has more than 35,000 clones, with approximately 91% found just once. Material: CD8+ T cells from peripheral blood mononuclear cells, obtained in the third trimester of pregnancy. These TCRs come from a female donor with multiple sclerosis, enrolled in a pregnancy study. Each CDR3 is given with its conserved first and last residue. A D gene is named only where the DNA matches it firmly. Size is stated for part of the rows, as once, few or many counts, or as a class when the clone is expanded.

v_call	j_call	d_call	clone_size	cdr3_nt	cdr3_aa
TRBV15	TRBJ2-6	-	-	TGTGCCACCAGCAGACTCAGGGTAACTGGGGCCAACGTCCTGACTTTC	CATSRLRVTGANVLTF
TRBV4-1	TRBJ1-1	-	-	TGCGCCAGCAGCCAAGACGAGGGGAACACTGAAGCTTTCTTT	CASSQDEGNTEAFF
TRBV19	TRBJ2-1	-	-	TGTGCCAGTAGTATCGGGGTGCCGAATGAGCAGTTCTTC	CASSIGVPNEQFF
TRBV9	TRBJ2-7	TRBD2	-	TGTGCCAGCAGCGCCGCCCCTAGCGGGAGGAGGGCAGGGGAGCAGTACTTC	CASSAAPSGRRAGEQYF
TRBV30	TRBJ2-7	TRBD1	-	TGTGCCTGGAGTCGACAGGGGATGCCCTACGAGCAGTACTTC	CAWSRQGMPYEQYF
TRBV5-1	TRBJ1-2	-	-	TGCGCCAGCAGCCCACGAGACTACGACGTATTCTATGGCTACACCTTC	CASSPRDYDVFYGYTF
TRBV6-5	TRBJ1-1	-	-	TGTGCCAGCAGTTACGGACAAACTGAAGCTTTCTTT	CASSYGQTEAFF
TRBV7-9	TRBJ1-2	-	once	TGTGCCAGCAGCTCGGCTCGCGGGGATGGCTACACCTTC	CASSSARGDGYTF
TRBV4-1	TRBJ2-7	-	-	TGCGCCAGCAGCCTCATACAGGAGAGCTCCTACGAGCAGTACTTC	CASSLIQESSYEQYF
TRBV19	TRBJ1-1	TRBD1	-	TGTGCCAGTAGTGCCCATGCACAGGGGGGGAACACTGAAGCTTTCTTT	CASSAHAQGGNTEAFF
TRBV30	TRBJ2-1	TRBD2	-	TGTGCCTGGAGTGTCAGCCCAGCGGGGTACAATGAGCAGTTCTTC	CAWSVSPAGYNEQFF
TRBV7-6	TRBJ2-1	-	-	TGTGCCAGCAGCTTAGCTATGTTTCGAGGAGTAGCGGACAATGAGCAGTTCTTC	CASSLAMFRGVADNEQFF
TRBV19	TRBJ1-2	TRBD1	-	TGTGCCAGTAGTGTACCGGGACAGGGGAGTCGAGGCTACACCTTC	CASSVPGQGSRGYTF
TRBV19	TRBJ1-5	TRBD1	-	TGTGCCAGTAGTATGGGCCCGGGACAGGGTCTCCGTGAGCCCCAGCATTTT	CASSMGPGQGLREPQHF
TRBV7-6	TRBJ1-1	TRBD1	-	TGTGCCAGCAGCTTAGACCCGGACAGGGTTTTCCCTGAAGCTTTCTTT	CASSLDPDRVFPEAFF